Below are 10 T cell receptor beta chains sequenced from a single sample in a study of T cell repertoires in cytomegalovirus infection (dated by TCRdb to between 2018 and 2021). The instrument given in TCRdb is Illumina HiSeq 1500. The public reads were reanalyzed by TCRdb: fastp trimming at Q25, MiXCR alignment, in-frame beta chains only. Under each unique CDR3 protein, matching rows form one entry showing the most common genes and DNA. The sample profile shows roughly 69,000 distinct CDR3 sequences; around 20% of them were found once. The ten largest clones take up 73% of the sample. The sample's treatment or condition label, decoded: in vitro stimulation with specific CMV peptide epitopes to enrich CMV-specific T cells. No cognate antigen is known for these TCRs. The sample consisted of CD8+ T cells from cultured PBMCs, taken from culture after CMV antigen stimulation. Receptors were obtained from a human donor in good health (CMV status not recorded). Some clones in this sample may be carry-over from other donors' samples.

The chain carries TRBV4-1 and TRBJ2-7; a possible D gene is TRBD2 (6 bases). This CDR3 is 15 amino acids long. Trimming removed 1 base from V and 7 bases from J, with 17 bases in between. Germline V gives CDR1 MGHRA, CDR2 YSYEKL. CDR3 residues: CASSQGRDGRKEQYF. The CDR3 DNA reads TGCGCCAGCAGCCAAGGGAGGGACGGCCGAAAGGAGCAGTACTTC.

The table lists this clonotype with a few counts. This chain uses TRBV11-2 with TRBJ2-3, with 8 nucleotides matching TRBD2. Germline CDR1 is SGHAT and CDR2 is FQNNGV. This CDR3 region has 12 residues. This chain's CDR3 is CSTRGEKNTQYF. The CDR3 DNA is TGTAGTACGCGGGGGGAAAAAAATACGCAGTATTTT.

This clonotype occurred a few times. The chain joins TRBV4-1 to TRBJ1-2, with 9 bases matching TRBD1. The junction had 7 bases not matched to a gene; V was cut back by 1 base and J by 7 bases. Germline V CDR1 and CDR2: MGHRA, YSYEKL. CDR3 length equals 15 residues. The chain's CDR3 is CASSQVSGTGLGYTF. CDR3 nucleotide sequence: TGCGCCAGCAGCCAAGTTTCCGGGACAGGGCTTGGCTACACCTTC.

The V and J genes are TRBV9 and TRBJ1-6, with D hard to call. The CDR3 spans 14 residues. Germline assignment: CDR1 SGDLS and CDR2 YYNGEE. The V gene lost 3 bases and the J gene lost 7 bases, with 11 bases spanning the gap. The CDR3 spells CASSGGNSNSPLHF. The CDR3 nucleotides read TGTGCCAGCAGCGGAGGGAATTCGAATTCACCCCTCCACTTT.

The rearrangement links TRBV12-3 or TRBV12-4 to TRBJ2-7; D gene uncertain. The CDR3 extends over 15 amino acids. V was shortened by 6 bases and J by 0 bases, with 15 bases between the two germline ends. The CDR3 sequence: CASSPTTSSSYEQYF. In DNA, the CDR3 is TGTGCCAGCAGCCCCACTACCAGCAGCTCCTACGAGCAGTACTTC.

This clonotype was seen ten or more times. This chain links TRBV7-2 with TRBJ2-7; 9 bases agree with TRBD1. The CDR3 runs 14 residues. After removal of 5 bases from V and 3 bases from J, the junction contained 5 bases not matched to a gene. Germline V CDR1 and CDR2: SGHTA, FQGNSA. This CDR3 is CASSRGQGLYEQYF. The DNA of the CDR3 is TGTGCCAGCAGCCGGGGACAGGGCCTCTACGAGCAGTACTTC.

This clonotype has just a few counts. The chain uses TRBV9 and TRBJ1-3; D uncertain. V dropped 6 bases and J dropped 0 bases, with 10 bases sitting between them. Per germline, CDR1 SGDLS and CDR2 YYNGEE. This CDR3 is 14 amino acids long. The DNA of the CDR3 is TGTGCCAGCAACCGAGATGGCTCTGGAAACACCATATATTTT. Amino acid sequence: CASNRDGSGNTIYF.

CDR3: CASSLVAQGGLNSPLHF. The CDR3 DNA reads TGTGCCAGCAGCTTAGTAGCCCAAGGCGGACTCAATTCACCCCTCCACTTT. The genes are TRBV7-2 and TRBJ1-6; D gene uncertain. Germline lookup yields CDR1 SGHTA and CDR2 FQGNSA. The CDR3 is 17 residues long. V was trimmed by 1 base and J by 7 bases, leaving 17 bases between them. Full variable domain (outside the CDR3, taken from reference TRBV7-2 and TRBJ1-6): GAGVSQSPSNKVTEKGKDVELRCDPISGHTALYWYRQSLGQGLEFLIYFQGNSAPDKSGLPSDRFSAERTGGSVSTLTIQRTQQEDSAVYLCASSLVAQGGLNSPLHFGNGTRLTVT.

This chain connects TRBV10-2 to TRBJ1-5; D gene unclear. CDR3 length: 13 amino acids. V gave up 0 bases and J gave up 9 bases, with 9 bases separating them. Germline lookup yields CDR1 WSHSY and CDR2 SAAADI. The CDR3 region has the DNA TGCGCCAGCAGTGAGTCGGAACGTGGGCCCCAGCATTTT. Translation gives CASSESERGPQHF.

The chain links TRBV12-5 to TRBJ1-6; the D gene is possibly TRBD1 (5 bases). Germline V lookup: CDR1 LGHNT, CDR2 FRNRAP. V dropped 9 bases and J dropped 0 bases, with 15 bases sitting between them. CDR3 length: 16 amino acids. CDR3: CASHVPGSSYNSPLHF. The DNA of the CDR3 is TGTGCTAGCCACGTCCCAGGGAGCTCCTATAATTCACCCCTCCACTTT.